Sequencing of this TCR beta chain was carried out in a study of control samples from healthy donors and cancer patients (dated by TCRdb to 2020 to 2021). Including cysteine and phenylalanine, the CDR3 has 18 amino acids. Solely the CDR3 DNA is kept, with 54 bases framed from the first base. Libraries were prepared through the immunoSEQ multiplex PCR assay. In TCRdb, the immuneACCESS table is reduced to in-frame sequences with V and J assigned. These tables do not hold every clone; where another copy was compared, an unresolved V gene accounts for under half, and the others remain unexplained. The sample table shows tens of thousands of clones, and more than 70% are seen once. The leading ten clones occupy approximately 5.1% of the sample. As to this clone: Its antigen is still unknown. Base qualities are not recorded, but no much larger clone differs from it by a single base.

This TCR came from a man aged 55-75 years with colorectal cancer. Source material: PBMCs. Recombination linked TRBV21-1 to TRBJ2-3. TRBV21-1 has pseudogene status. The CDR3 protein sequence reads: CASSKDPPKVSPADTQYF. The DNA sequence is TGTGCCAGCAGCAAAGACCCACCTAAGGTTTCCCCCGCAGATACGCAGTATTTT.